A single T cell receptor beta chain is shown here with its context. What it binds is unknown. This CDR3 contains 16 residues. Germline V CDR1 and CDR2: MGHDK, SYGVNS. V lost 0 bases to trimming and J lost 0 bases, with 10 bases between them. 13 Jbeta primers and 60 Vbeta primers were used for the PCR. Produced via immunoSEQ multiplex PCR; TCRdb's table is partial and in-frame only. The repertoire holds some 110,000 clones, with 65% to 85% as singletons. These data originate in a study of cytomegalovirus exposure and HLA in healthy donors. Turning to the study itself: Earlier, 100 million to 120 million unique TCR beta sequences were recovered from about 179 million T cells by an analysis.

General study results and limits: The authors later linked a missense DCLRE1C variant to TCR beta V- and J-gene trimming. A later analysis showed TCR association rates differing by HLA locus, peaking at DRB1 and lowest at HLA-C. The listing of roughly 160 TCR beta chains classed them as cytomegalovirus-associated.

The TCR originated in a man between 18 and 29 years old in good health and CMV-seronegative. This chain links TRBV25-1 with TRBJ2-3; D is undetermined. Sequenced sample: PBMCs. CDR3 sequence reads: CASSEYVQTSTDTQYF. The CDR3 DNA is TGTGCCAGCAGTGAATACGTACAGACAAGCACAGATACGCAGTATTTT.